The clone carrying this TCR beta chain has only a few counts. Its specificity is not known. This entry is derived from a study of beta chain features in type 1 diabetes. Study-wide results and caveats: More deletions and fewer insertions at VDJ junctions were found in patients with type 1 diabetes. In all four CD4+ subsets, TCRB CDR3 length was significantly, moderately reduced in type 1 diabetes. Whether TCRB rearrangement is influenced by HLA type went unresolved here. Cells with high TCR expression could be over-represented by cDNA sequencing.

This CDR3 has 16 amino acids. V dropped 4 bases and J dropped 5; count of bases not matched to a gene: 11. Germline V gene lookup returns CDR1 LGHNA and CDR2 YSLEER. Expressed TCRB transcripts were sequenced because the isolated RNA had all been reverse transcribed beforehand. Produced via immunoSEQ multiplex PCR; TCRdb's table is partial and in-frame only. The table has about 390,000 clones, around 10% seen once. This sequence joins TRBV4-3 and TRBJ2-5, with 9 positions matching TRBD2. Sequencing was carried out using central memory CD4+ T cells from blood. This receptor was identified in a man younger than 40 with type 1 diabetes. CDR3 sequence reads: CASSPGLAPMRETQYF. In DNA form, the CDR3 reads TGCGCCAGCAGCCCGGGACTAGCACCCATGAGGGAGACCCAGTACTTC.